The rows below give T cell receptor beta chains drawn from one sample of a study of T-cell reconstitution after alpha-beta-depleted transplantation in children. TCRdb redid the calling of the PCR reads with MiXCR, one entry per CDR3 protein. The sample holds some 310,000 distinct CDR3 sequences, roughly 25% seen once. The material was PBMCs, mostly from graft donor cells, obtained 180 days after TCRalphabeta/CD19-depleted stem cell transplant. Receptors originate from a male patient between 10 and 17 years old who had a stem cell transplant for acute lymphoblastic leukemia, so the T cells may come from the graft donor. The CDR3 runs from the conserved cysteine through the conserved F or W. Fields, in order: CDR3 protein, V gene.

cdr3_aa: CASSQAHSYEQYF
v_call: TRBV4-1

cdr3_aa: CSARAHTINNEQFF
v_call: TRBV20-1

cdr3_aa: CAWSGEKLFF
v_call: TRBV30

cdr3_aa: CASSFASGGTDTQYF
v_call: TRBV5-1

cdr3_aa: CASSRGTTSYNEQFF
v_call: TRBV9

cdr3_aa: CASSQTTGPYQETQYF
v_call: TRBV6-1

cdr3_aa: CASSLESTTNYGYTF
v_call: TRBV5-1

cdr3_aa: CASSPRDRGPFF
v_call: TRBV3-1

cdr3_aa: CASSLWADNEQFF
v_call: TRBV5-5

cdr3_aa: CASSGAPAQAYEQYF
v_call: TRBV12-3/TRBV12-4

cdr3_aa: CASSLDRAGGRETQYF
v_call: TRBV7-7

cdr3_aa: CASTLVVAGANEQFF
v_call: TRBV6-1

cdr3_aa: CASSRDGPYGYTF
v_call: TRBV12-3/TRBV12-4

cdr3_aa: CASSLWELASNEQFF
v_call: TRBV7-6

cdr3_aa: CASSFWPVAGSSSYNEQFF
v_call: TRBV7-7

cdr3_aa: CASSQERSGNTDTQYF
v_call: TRBV4-2

cdr3_aa: CASRPGLAVGGQYF
v_call: TRBV6-1

cdr3_aa: CASSYSWGANSYEQYF
v_call: TRBV6-5

cdr3_aa: CSARPREGLTDTQYF
v_call: TRBV20-1

cdr3_aa: CASRDSGLAGALTYNEQFF
v_call: TRBV5-6

cdr3_aa: CAIRHGTEQETQYF
v_call: TRBV10-3

cdr3_aa: CSVEVRGLAPSSYNEQFF
v_call: TRBV29-1

cdr3_aa: CASSFPVGTGRKAFF
v_call: TRBV5-1

cdr3_aa: CSASGRGSYNEQFF
v_call: TRBV20-1

cdr3_aa: CASSLMGQDNGYTF
v_call: TRBV5-1

cdr3_aa: CASSLAPQLYNEQFF
v_call: TRBV7-9

cdr3_aa: CASSRRGETQYF
v_call: TRBV9

cdr3_aa: CASSTGEEQYF
v_call: TRBV2

cdr3_aa: CASSLVRLDTQYF
v_call: TRBV12-3/TRBV12-4

cdr3_aa: CASSDLDNSYEQYF
v_call: TRBV6-1

cdr3_aa: CASSQDLGGLGETQYF
v_call: TRBV4-1

cdr3_aa: CASSVEGSGGNTIYF
v_call: TRBV9

cdr3_aa: CASSLVAGVVNEQFF
v_call: TRBV12-3/TRBV12-4

cdr3_aa: CASSLAPRVQYF
v_call: TRBV12-3/TRBV12-4

cdr3_aa: CASRYRDRGLPTVYEQYF
v_call: TRBV21-1

cdr3_aa: CSARDPGQGQETQYF
v_call: TRBV20-1

cdr3_aa: CASSLPRGSGTTDTQYF
v_call: TRBV5-1

cdr3_aa: CASSLGVITPYTGELFF
v_call: TRBV27

cdr3_aa: CASSQDVRQPQHF
v_call: TRBV3-1

cdr3_aa: CATSDWAFHTDTQYF
v_call: TRBV24-1

cdr3_aa: CASSFRVAQETQYF
v_call: TRBV12-3/TRBV12-4

cdr3_aa: CASSLRLAGITGELFF
v_call: TRBV5-8

cdr3_aa: CSALGSRGYTF
v_call: TRBV29-1

cdr3_aa: CASSPQPNLNTQYF
v_call: TRBV9

cdr3_aa: CASRRVGAYEQYF
v_call: TRBV6-1

cdr3_aa: CASSFRGAPEAFF
v_call: TRBV27

cdr3_aa: CASSLVGQRSYGYTF
v_call: TRBV7-9

cdr3_aa: CASSLLGGPYNEQFF
v_call: TRBV3-1

cdr3_aa: CASSLDYPGLAGGWELFF
v_call: TRBV9

cdr3_aa: CASRAGEFYRNTQYF
v_call: TRBV5-1

cdr3_aa: CASSQQGHSNTGELFF
v_call: TRBV5-1

cdr3_aa: CASSYGQRSETQYF
v_call: TRBV6-5

cdr3_aa: CASRGQGYYEQYF
v_call: TRBV28